Only one count was recorded for the clone carrying this T cell receptor (beta chain). These data come from a study of blood T cell repertoires in COVID-19. Study context: The origin of the acute and convalescent COVID-19 samples was the United States, Italy and Spain.

The CDR3 consists of 13 residues. CDR1 is ENHRY and CDR2 is SYGVKD in the germline V gene. Trimming shortened V by 10 bases and J by 2 bases, and 15 bases separated the two germline ends. Original analysis: Estimates of nucleated cell counts were drawn from the amplification of reference gene primers. The repertoire was sequenced with immunoSEQ multiplex PCR; TCRdb's copy has only in-frame clones and lacks some. Clone size and V and J calls were adopted from that table, with D and trimming inferred from the DNA. This table holds about 90,000 clones, less than 90% found once. The sequencing sample was made of peripheral blood. The genes are TRBV10-3 and TRBJ2-7; a weak D match, TRBD2 (5 bases). The receptor comes from a man at least 80 years old with active or convalescent COVID-19. The CDR3 coding sequence is TGTGCCACCGCTAGCAACAGCGCCTACGAGCAGTACTTC. It codes for CATASNSAYEQYF.